This T cell receptor (beta chain) was identified in a study of T cells in Graves' hyperthyroidism and ophthalmopathy. Graves' hyperthyroidism showing no ophthalmopathy progression within 18 months was considered stable. The authors obtained PBMCs from roughly 10 ml of fresh peripheral blood. CDR3 length equals 15 residues. Deletions cut 5 bases from V and 3 bases from J, with 14 bases between. The sample holds a few counts of this clonotype. Regions amplified from RNA transcripts were the TCR beta CDR3 regions. The primer set for the first-round RT-PCR of the TCR CDR3 was HTBI. MiXCR was run by TCRdb on the multiplex PCR reads, yielding one entry per CDR3 protein. The sample has a few hundred thousand distinct CDR3 sequences, roughly 20% seen once.

Material: blood. J is TRBJ1-5 and V is TRBV12-3 or TRBV12-4; D remains ambiguous. This receptor was identified in a man between 18 and 29 years old with Graves' hyperthyroidism. The CDR3 bases are TGTGCCAGCAGTGGGGATTGGCCTTTCAATCAGCCCCAGCATTTT. Translating gives CASSGDWPFNQPQHF.